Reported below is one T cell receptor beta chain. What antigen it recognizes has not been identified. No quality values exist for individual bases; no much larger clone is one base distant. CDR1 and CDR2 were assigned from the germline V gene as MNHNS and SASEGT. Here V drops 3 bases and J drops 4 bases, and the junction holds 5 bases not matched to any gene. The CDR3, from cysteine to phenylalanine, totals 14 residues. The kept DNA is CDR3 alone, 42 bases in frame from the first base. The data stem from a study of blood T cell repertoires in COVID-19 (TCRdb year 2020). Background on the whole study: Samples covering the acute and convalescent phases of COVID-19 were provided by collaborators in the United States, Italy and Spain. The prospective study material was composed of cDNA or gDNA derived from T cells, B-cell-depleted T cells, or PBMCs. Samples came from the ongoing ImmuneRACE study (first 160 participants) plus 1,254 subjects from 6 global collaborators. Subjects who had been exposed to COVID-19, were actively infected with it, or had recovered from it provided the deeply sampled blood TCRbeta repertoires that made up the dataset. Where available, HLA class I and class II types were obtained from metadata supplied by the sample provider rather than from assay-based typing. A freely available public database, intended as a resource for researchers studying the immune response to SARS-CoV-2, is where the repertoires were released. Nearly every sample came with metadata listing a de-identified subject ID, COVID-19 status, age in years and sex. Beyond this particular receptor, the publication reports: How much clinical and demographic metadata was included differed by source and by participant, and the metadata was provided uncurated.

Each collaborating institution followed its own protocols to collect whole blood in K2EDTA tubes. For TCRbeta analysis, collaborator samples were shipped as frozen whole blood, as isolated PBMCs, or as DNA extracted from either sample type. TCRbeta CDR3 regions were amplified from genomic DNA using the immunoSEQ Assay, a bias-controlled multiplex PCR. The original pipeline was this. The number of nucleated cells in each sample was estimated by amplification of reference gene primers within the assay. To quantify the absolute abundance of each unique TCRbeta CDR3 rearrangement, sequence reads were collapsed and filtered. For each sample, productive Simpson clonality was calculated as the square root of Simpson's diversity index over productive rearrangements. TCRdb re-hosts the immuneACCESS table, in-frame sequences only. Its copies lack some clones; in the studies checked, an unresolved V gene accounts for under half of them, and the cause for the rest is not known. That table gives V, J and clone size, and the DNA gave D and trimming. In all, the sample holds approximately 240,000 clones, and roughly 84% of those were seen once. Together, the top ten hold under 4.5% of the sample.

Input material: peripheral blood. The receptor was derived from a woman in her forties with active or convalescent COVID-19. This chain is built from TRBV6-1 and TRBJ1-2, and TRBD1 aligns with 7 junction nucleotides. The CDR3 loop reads CASSDTGTAYGYTF. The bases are TGTGCCAGCAGTGACACCGGGACAGCCTATGGCTACACCTTC.